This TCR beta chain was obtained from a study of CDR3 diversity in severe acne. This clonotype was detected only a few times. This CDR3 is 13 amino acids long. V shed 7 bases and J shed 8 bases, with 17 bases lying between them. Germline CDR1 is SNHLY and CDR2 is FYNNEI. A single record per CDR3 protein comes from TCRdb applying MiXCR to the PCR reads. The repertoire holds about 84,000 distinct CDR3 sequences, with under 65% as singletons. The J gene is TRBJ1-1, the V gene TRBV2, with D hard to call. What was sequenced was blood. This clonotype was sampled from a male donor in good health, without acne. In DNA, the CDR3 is TGTGCCAGCATATTTAGGGAGAGGTTCGAAGCTTTCTTT. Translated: CASIFRERFEAFF.